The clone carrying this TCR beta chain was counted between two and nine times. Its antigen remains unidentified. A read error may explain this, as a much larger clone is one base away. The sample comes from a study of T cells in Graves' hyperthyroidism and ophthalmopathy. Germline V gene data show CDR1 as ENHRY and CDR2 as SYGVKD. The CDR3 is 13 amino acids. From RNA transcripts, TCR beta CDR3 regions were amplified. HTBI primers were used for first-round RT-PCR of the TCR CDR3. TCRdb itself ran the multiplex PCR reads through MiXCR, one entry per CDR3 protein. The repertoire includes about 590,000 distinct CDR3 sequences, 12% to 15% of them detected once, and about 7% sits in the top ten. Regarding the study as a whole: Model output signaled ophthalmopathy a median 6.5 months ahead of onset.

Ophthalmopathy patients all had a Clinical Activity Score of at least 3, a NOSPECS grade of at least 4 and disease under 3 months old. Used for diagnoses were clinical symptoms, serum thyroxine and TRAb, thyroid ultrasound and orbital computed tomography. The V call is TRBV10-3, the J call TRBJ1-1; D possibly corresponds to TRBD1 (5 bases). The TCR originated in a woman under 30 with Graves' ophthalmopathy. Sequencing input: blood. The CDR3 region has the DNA TGTGTCATCAGGTCAACAGGGAACACTGAAGCTTTCTTT. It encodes CVIRSTGNTEAFF.